Sequencing of this T cell receptor beta chain was carried out in a study of blood T cell repertoires in COVID-19. Background on the study: COVID-19 samples, acute and convalescent, were from the United States, Italy and Spain. T cells, B-cell-depleted T cells, or PBMCs supplied cDNA or gDNA.

V gave up 6 bases and J gave up 7 bases; unmatched junction bases: 6. The CDR3 sequence is 14 residues long. CDR1 MNHEY and CDR2 SMNVEV come from the germline V gene (reference sequence). Per the authors' pipeline: The assay estimated nucleated cells by amplifying reference gene primers. Generated by immunoSEQ multiplex PCR, the TCRdb table keeps only in-frame clones and is missing some. Clonal size and the V and J genes are those of that table, whereas D and trimming came from the DNA. The sample has about 230,000 clones; approximately 81% are singletons. The chain employs TRBV27 and TRBJ2-2, with TRBD2 matching 9 bases. The TCR originated in a woman older than 75 with acute or convalescent COVID-19. The sample taken for sequencing was peripheral blood. The DNA of the CDR3 is TGTGCCAGCAGAGGACTAGCGAGTGGCGGGGAGCTGTTTTTT. Translation: CASRGLASGGELFF.